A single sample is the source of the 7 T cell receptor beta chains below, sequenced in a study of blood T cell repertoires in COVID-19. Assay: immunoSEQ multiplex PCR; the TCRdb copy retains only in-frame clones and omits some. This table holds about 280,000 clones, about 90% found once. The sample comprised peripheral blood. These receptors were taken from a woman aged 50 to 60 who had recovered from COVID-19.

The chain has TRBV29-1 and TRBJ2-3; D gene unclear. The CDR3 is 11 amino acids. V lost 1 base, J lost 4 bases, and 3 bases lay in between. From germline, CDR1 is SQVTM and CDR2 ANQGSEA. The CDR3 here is CSVEVSDTQYF. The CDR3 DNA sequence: TGCAGCGTTGAAGTCTCAGATACGCAGTATTTT.

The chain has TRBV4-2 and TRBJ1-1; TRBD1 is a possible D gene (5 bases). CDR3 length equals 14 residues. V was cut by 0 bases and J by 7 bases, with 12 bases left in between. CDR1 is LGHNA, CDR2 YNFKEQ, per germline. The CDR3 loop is CASSQDRDLGEAFF. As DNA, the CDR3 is TGTGCCAGCAGCCAAGATAGGGACTTAGGTGAAGCTTTCTTT.

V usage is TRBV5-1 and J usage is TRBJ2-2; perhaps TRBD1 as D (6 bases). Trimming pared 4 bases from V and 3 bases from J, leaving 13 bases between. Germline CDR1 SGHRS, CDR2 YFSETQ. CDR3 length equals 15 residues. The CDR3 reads CASSPGAGDTGELFF. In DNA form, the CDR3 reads TGCGCCAGCAGCCCTGGCGCAGGGGACACCGGGGAGCTGTTTTTT.

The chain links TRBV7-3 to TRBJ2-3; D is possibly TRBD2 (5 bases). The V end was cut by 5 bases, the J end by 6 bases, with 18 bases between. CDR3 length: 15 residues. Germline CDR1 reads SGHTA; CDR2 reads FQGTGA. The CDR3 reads CASSLPHEGPDTQYF. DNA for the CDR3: TGTGCCAGCAGCCTACCCCATGAGGGCCCCGATACGCAGTATTTT. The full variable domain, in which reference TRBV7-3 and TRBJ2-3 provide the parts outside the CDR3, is GAGVSQTPSNKVTEKGKYVELRCDPISGHTALYWYRQSLGQGPEFLIYFQGTGAADDSGLPNDRFFAVRPEGSVSTLKIQRTERGDSAVYLCASSLPHEGPDTQYFGPGTRLTVL.

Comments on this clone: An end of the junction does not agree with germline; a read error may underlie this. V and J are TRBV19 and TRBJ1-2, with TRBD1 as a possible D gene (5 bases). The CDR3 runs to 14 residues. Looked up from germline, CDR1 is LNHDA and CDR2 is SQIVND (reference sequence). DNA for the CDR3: TGTACCAGTAGTGTCGGCAGGGATTCCTATGGCTACACCTTC. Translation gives CTSSVGRDSYGYTF.

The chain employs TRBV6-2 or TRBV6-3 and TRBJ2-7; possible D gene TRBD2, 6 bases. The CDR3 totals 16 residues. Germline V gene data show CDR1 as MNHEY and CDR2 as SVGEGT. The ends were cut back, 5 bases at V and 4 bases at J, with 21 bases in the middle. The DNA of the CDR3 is TGTGCCAGCAGTACCCCTGGGCTAGCGATACCGTACGAGCAGTACTTC. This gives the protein CASSTPGLAIPYEQYF.

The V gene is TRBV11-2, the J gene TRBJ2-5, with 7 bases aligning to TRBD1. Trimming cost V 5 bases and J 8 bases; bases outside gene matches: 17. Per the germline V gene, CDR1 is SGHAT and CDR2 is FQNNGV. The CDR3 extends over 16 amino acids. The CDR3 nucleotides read TGTGCCAGCAGCACTGTTAGGGACAGCCGGGGAAAAACCCAGTACTTC. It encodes CASSTVRDSRGKTQYF.